These 5 T cell receptor beta chains came from one sample sequenced in a study of T cells in Graves' hyperthyroidism and ophthalmopathy. Amplification of TCR beta CDR3 regions was performed using RNA transcripts as template. Primed by the HTBI set, a first-round RT-PCR was run on the TCR CDR3. TCRdb re-analysed the multiplex PCR reads in MiXCR, keeping a single row per CDR3 protein. The sample holds approximately 410,000 distinct CDR3 sequences, roughly 15% seen once. The material sequenced was blood. These receptors all stem from a young man with Graves' ophthalmopathy.

This clonotype was recorded many times. This chain joins TRBV6-1 and TRBJ2-1; the match to TRBD1 covers 9 bases. Losses at the gene ends were 3 bases for V and 4 bases for J; bases not matched to a gene: 4. The CDR3 spans 15 residues. Germline V gene data show CDR1 as MNHNS and CDR2 as SASEGT. DNA of the CDR3: TGTGCCAGCAGTGACTCCGGGACAGGGTACAATGAGCAGTTCTTC. This translates into CASSDSGTGYNEQFF.

This clonotype was seen a handful of times. The CDR3 protein is CASSNRRSYEQYF. As DNA, the CDR3 is TGTGCCAGTAGTAATCGGCGCTCCTACGAGCAGTACTTC. This chain joins TRBV19 and TRBJ2-7; D call uncertain. V was pared by 4 bases and J by 0 bases, with 7 bases between. The CDR3 has 13 residues. Germline CDR1 is LNHDA and CDR2 is SQIVND (reference sequence).

In regard to this clonotype: A read error may be the cause here, since a much bigger clone is one base away. The chain combines TRBV4-1 with TRBJ1-1, with unresolved D. Germline CDR1 reads MGHRA; CDR2 reads YSYEKL. Between the trimmed V and J ends, which lost 1 base and 3 bases, there was a span of 12 bases. The CDR3 extends over 15 amino acids. The CDR3 here is CASSQAASPDTEAFF. The DNA of the CDR3 is TGCGCCAGCAGCCAAGCCGCTAGCCCCGACACTGAAGCTTTCTTT.

This clonotype was seen ten or more times. One junction end disagrees with the germline gene, perhaps due to a read error. The chain is built from TRBV5-1 and TRBJ2-1, with D perhaps matching TRBD1 (7 bases). This CDR3 has 13 amino acids. Looked up from germline, CDR1 is SGHRS and CDR2 is YFSETQ. CDR3 in amino acids: CASSFQGGNEQFF. The CDR3 region has the DNA TGTGCCAGCAGCTTCCAGGGGGGCAATGAGCAGTTCTTC.

This clonotype appeared many times. CDR3 in DNA: TGTGCCAGCAGACGGACGGGACTAGTCACCTACGAGCAGTACTTC. The encoded protein is CASRRTGLVTYEQYF. The chain links TRBV12-3 or TRBV12-4 to TRBJ2-7; TRBD2 matches 8 bases. V lost 6 bases, J lost 2 bases, and 9 bases stayed unmatched. This CDR3 is built from 15 residues.